Below, 26 T cell receptor beta chains from the same sample are listed, as sequenced in a study of blood T cell repertoires in COVID-19. Using immunoSEQ multiplex PCR, the repertoire was profiled, and TCRdb retains in-frame clones only, with some absent. The data contain approximately 470,000 clones, about 90% of them seen just once; the ten biggest clones take up approximately 0.7%. Sample: PBMCs or T cells enriched from blood (not recorded which). The receptors were sampled from a woman aged 18-29 years who had recovered from COVID-19.

The chain employs TRBV30 and TRBJ1-2; 10 nucleotides match TRBD1. Germline lookup yields CDR1 GTSNPN and CDR2 SVGIG (reference sequence). V shed 5 bases, J shed 6 bases, and the junction held 9 bases outside the gene matches. This CDR3 is 14 amino acids long. This CDR3 is CAWLTGTGDDGYTF. The CDR3 DNA reads TGTGCCTGGTTAACCGGGACAGGGGACGATGGCTACACCTTC.

The chain joins TRBV19 to TRBJ2-1, with 8 bases matching TRBD2. J gave up 6 bases and V 1 base, and 5 bases lay outside the gene matches. CDR1 is LNHDA, CDR2 SQIVND, per germline (reference sequence). The CDR3 runs 15 residues. Here the CDR3 DNA reads TGTGCCAGTAGTATAGTCGGGACTAGTGGCAATGAGCAGTTCTTC. Its protein is CASSIVGTSGNEQFF. The variable domain in full, completed from reference TRBV19 and TRBJ2-1, reads DGGITQSPKYLFRKEGQNVTLSCEQNLNHDAMYWYRQDPGQGLRLIYYSQIVNDFQKGDIAEGYSVSREKKESFPLTVTSAQKNPTAFYLCASSIVGTSGNEQFFGPGTRLTVL.

The J gene is TRBJ2-7, the V gene TRBV16; a weak D match, TRBD2 (6 bases). V was trimmed by 1 base and J by 3 bases, leaving 7 bases between them. This CDR3 is built from 13 residues. From germline, CDR1 is KGHSY and CDR2 FQNENV. The CDR3, as DNA: TGTGCCAGCAGCCAATGGGAGGACTACGAGCAGTACTTC. It codes for CASSQWEDYEQYF.

This clone was recorded once. V is TRBV30 and J is TRBJ2-3; TRBD2 aligns across 12 bases. CDR3 length: 14 residues. V shed 4 bases, J shed 3 bases, and the junction held 2 bases outside the gene matches. CDR1 is GTSNPN, CDR2 SVGIG, per germline (reference sequence). CDR3 protein: CAWILAGGTDTQYF. The CDR3 bases are TGTGCCTGGATTCTAGCGGGGGGGACAGATACGCAGTATTTT.

This clone was seen a single time. The J gene is TRBJ1-5, the V gene TRBV28; unclear D gene. The V end lost 3 bases, the J end lost 1 base, and 10 bases lay between the germline ends. The CDR3 has 15 amino acids. CDR1 MDHEN and CDR2 SYDVKM come from the germline V gene. The CDR3 DNA reads TGTGCCAGCAGTTTGTGGGCCCAGAGCAATCAGCCCCAGCATTTT. Its translation is CASSLWAQSNQPQHF. Based on the CDR3 plus reference TRBV28 and TRBJ1-5, the full variable domain is DVKVTQSSRYLVKRTGEKVFLECVQDMDHENMFWYRQDPGLGLRLIYFSYDVKMKEKGDIPEGYSVSREKKERFSLILESASTNQTSMYLCASSLWAQSNQPQHFGDGTRLSIL.

V is TRBV30 and J is TRBJ1-2; 7 bases line up with TRBD1. The ends lost 6 bases at V and 1 base at J; junction bases unmatched: 11. Germline loops: CDR1 GTSNPN, CDR2 SVGIG (reference sequence). The length of the CDR3 is 15 residues. The CDR3 loop is CACLKDRSYNYGYTF. The CDR3 DNA reads TGTGCCTGCTTAAAGGACAGGAGTTATAACTATGGCTACACCTTC.

The rearrangement uses TRBV2 and TRBJ1-2; D may be TRBD1 (6 bases). Germline V gene data show CDR1 as SNHLY and CDR2 as FYNNEI. The CDR3 has 14 residues. Trimming cost V 5 bases and J 0 bases, with 10 bases left between them. This chain's CDR3 is CASSLQGPNYGYTF. DNA of the CDR3: TGTGCCAGCAGTCTTCAGGGGCCTAACTATGGCTACACCTTC.

The V and J genes are TRBV2 and TRBJ1-4, with TRBD1 identical over 8 bases. The CDR3 is 12 residues long. Germline V gives CDR1 SNHLY, CDR2 FYNNEI. V was clipped by 11 bases and J by 7 bases; unmatched bases: 6. The CDR3 DNA sequence: TGTGCCCGCTCAGGGGGCGGTGAAAAACTGTTTTTT. Translating gives CARSGGGEKLFF.

V usage is TRBV5-4 and J usage is TRBJ1-6; the D is unclear. CDR3 size: 15 residues. V was shortened by 0 bases and J by 10 bases, with 14 bases between the two germline ends. The germline CDR1 and CDR2 sequences are SGHNT and YYREEE (reference sequence). The CDR3 here is CASSLGGGLGSPLHF. In DNA form, the CDR3 reads TGTGCCAGCAGCTTGGGCGGAGGGTTAGGATCACCCCTCCACTTT.

This CDR3 is CASSFGRTYNEQFF. DNA for the CDR3: TGTGCCAGCAGCTTCGGGAGGACCTACAATGAGCAGTTCTTC. This sequence joins TRBV5-6 and TRBJ2-1; TRBD2 matches 7 bases. The CDR3 sequence is 14 residues long. The germline CDR1 and CDR2 sequences are SGHDT and YYEEEE. V lost 2 bases to trimming and J lost 2 bases; unmatched junction nucleotides: 1.

V gene TRBV4-1 combines with J gene TRBJ2-1; D perhaps matches TRBD2 (5 bases). The germline V gene has CDR1 MGHRA and CDR2 YSYEKL. This CDR3 has 12 residues. V dropped 5 bases and J dropped 9 bases, with 11 bases sitting between them. For the CDR3, the DNA is TGCGCCAGCAGCGAGACGGGGAGTGAGCAGTTCTTC. Amino acid sequence: CASSETGSEQFF.

This clone was detected only a few times. The limits of the CDR3 on the DNA are not certain, so only TCRdb's listed CDR3 is given. The chain carries TRBV2 and TRBJ1-2; TRBD1 reflects the table's D call only, with no check against the DNA. CDR1 and CDR2 from the germline V gene are SNHLY and FYNNEI. With termini counted, the CDR3 has 12 amino acids. CDR3 protein: CASSSGNYGCTF.

J is TRBJ1-3 and V is TRBV30; unclear D gene. Germline-derived CDR1 and CDR2 are GTSNPN and SVGIG (reference sequence). The CDR3 is 18 amino acids. V shed 5 bases and J shed 9 bases, with 32 bases lying between them. The CDR3 spells CAWCYPPEGRLYRPTIYF. The CDR3 DNA reads as TGTGCCTGGTGCTACCCCCCGGAAGGGAGACTGTATCGGCCCACCATATATTTT.

The chain couples TRBV28 to TRBJ2-5, with D uncertain. The germline V and J ends were trimmed by 5 bases and 2 bases, with 6 bases remaining between them. The CDR3 has 12 amino acids. Germline V lookup: CDR1 MDHEN, CDR2 SYDVKM. CDR3 nucleotides: TGTGCCAGCAGTCTAACTCAAGAGACCCAGTACTTC. Translation gives CASSLTQETQYF.

J is TRBJ1-2 and V is TRBV25-1; D unresolved. Per the germline V gene, CDR1 is MGHDK and CDR2 is SYGVNS. V was clipped by 2 bases and J by 2 bases, with 12 bases between them. CDR3 size: 15 residues. CDR3 in DNA: TGTGCCAGCAGTGAAGAGGTAAAGGAGAACTATGGCTACACCTTC. Encoded protein: CASSEEVKENYGYTF.

The chain combines TRBV18 with TRBJ1-1; D perhaps matches TRBD1 (6 bases). Trimming shortened V by 6 bases and J by 1 base, and 12 bases separated the two germline ends. Germline loops: CDR1 KGHSH, CDR2 LQKENI. The CDR3 length is 14 residues. The CDR3 sequence: CASSISRGNTEAFF. The CDR3 bases are TGTGCCAGCTCGATATCCAGGGGGAACACTGAAGCTTTCTTT.

J is TRBJ2-2 and V is TRBV6-2 or TRBV6-3, with a weak D call TRBD1 (6 bases). This CDR3 contains 17 residues. Trimming took 6 bases from V and 4 from J, leaving 21 bases between them. The germline V gene encodes CDR1 MNHEY and CDR2 SVGEGT. The CDR3 protein is CASSPRPPGDLTGELFF. In DNA form, the CDR3 reads TGTGCCAGCAGCCCTCGGCCCCCAGGGGATCTCACCGGGGAGCTGTTTTTT.

The J gene is TRBJ1-2, the V gene TRBV9; D is ambiguous. The CDR3 runs 15 residues. Trimming took 0 bases from V and 6 from J, leaving 15 bases between them. Germline CDR1 reads SGDLS; CDR2 reads YYNGEE. CDR3 sequence reads: CASSVGPAETHGYTF. The CDR3 nucleotides are TGTGCCAGCAGCGTAGGGCCCGCAGAAACCCATGGCTACACCTTC.

About this clone itself: The limits of the CDR3 on the DNA are not certain, so only TCRdb's listed CDR3 is given. This chain links TRBV30 with TRBJ2-7; the D call of TRBD1 is as the table states it, not checked on the DNA. Germline CDR1 and CDR2: GTSNPN and SVGIG (reference sequence). From its first to its last residue, the CDR3 has 12 amino acids. CDR3 residues: CAWSVGQGANSF.

The chain joins TRBV20-1 to TRBJ1-3; 7 bases map to TRBD1. This CDR3 comprises 16 residues. Losses at the gene ends were 3 bases for V and 0 bases for J; bases not matched to a gene: 8. Germline values: CDR1 DFQATT, CDR2 SNEGSKA (reference sequence). For the CDR3, the DNA is TGCAGTGCTAGTAAAGGGGGCCCTATCTCTGGAAACACCATATATTTT. It codes for CSASKGGPISGNTIYF.

A few counts support this clone. This sequence joins TRBV5-1 and TRBJ1-2, with D maybe TRBD1 (5 bases). Per germline, CDR1 SGHRS and CDR2 YFSETQ. Trimming shortened V by 6 bases and J by 6 bases, and 15 bases separated the two germline ends. There are 13 residues in the CDR3. CDR3 amino acids: CASNWNWGDGYTF. The CDR3 DNA reads as TGCGCCAGCAACTGGAATTGGGGCGATGGCTACACCTTC.

The chain has TRBV7-2 and TRBJ2-6; no firm D call. The CDR3 consists of 16 residues. Germline V CDR1 and CDR2: SGHTA, FQGNSA. V lost 1 base and J lost 0, with 7 bases in between. The CDR3 loop reads CASSLVLHSGANVLTF. Written as DNA, the CDR3 is TGTGCCAGCAGCTTAGTACTGCACTCTGGGGCCAACGTCCTGACTTTC. Using reference TRBV7-2 and TRBJ2-6 for the parts outside the CDR3, the full variable domain is GAGVSQSPSNKVTEKGKDVELRCDPISGHTALYWYRQSLGQGLEFLIYFQGNSAPDKSGLPSDRFSAERTGGSVSTLTIQRTQQEDSAVYLCASSLVLHSGANVLTFGAGSRLTVL.

The chain recombines TRBV6-4 with TRBJ1-5; TRBD1 agrees at 7 bases. The CDR3 length is 15 residues. V dropped 7 bases and J dropped 4; count of bases not matched to a gene: 10. Germline CDR1 reads MRHNA; CDR2 reads SNTAGT. This CDR3 is CASTRAGGLNQPQHF. CDR3 in DNA: TGTGCCAGCACCAGGGCAGGGGGGTTGAATCAGCCCCAGCATTTT.

This clone was observed once. The CDR3 loop reads CASSFEISGPLHF. Written as DNA, the CDR3 is TGCGCCAGCAGCTTCGAGATTTCGGGACCCCTCCACTTT. V usage is TRBV5-1 and J usage is TRBJ1-6; D not certain. Germline V lookup: CDR1 SGHRS, CDR2 YFSETQ. Trimming left V 2 bases short and J 12 bases short, with 12 bases between. The CDR3 is 13 amino acids.

The rearrangement links TRBV5-4 to TRBJ1-3, with D possibly being TRBD1 (6 bases). The CDR3 is 14 amino acids. Trimming cost V 1 base and J 8 bases, with 13 bases left between them. CDR1 is SGHNT and CDR2 is YYREEE in the germline V gene (reference sequence). The CDR3 region is CASSLRQASDTIYF. CDR3 DNA sequence: TGTGCCAGCAGCTTGAGACAGGCGTCGGACACCATATATTTT.

The chain has TRBV28 and TRBJ2-7; TRBD1 aligns across 11 bases. Germline V gene sequence: CDR1 MDHEN, CDR2 SYDVKM. Trimming removed 6 bases from V and 10 bases from J; junction bases left unmatched: 14. This CDR3 has 15 residues. CDR3 region: CASSPFPDRGQQQYF. CDR3 DNA: TGTGCCAGCAGCCCGTTCCCGGACAGGGGGCAACAACAGTACTTC.